The clone carrying this T cell receptor beta chain has a single count. Its cognate antigen is unknown. The sample comes from a study of CD8 T cells in Susac syndrome. Overall study: Blood was drawn from patients with Susac syndrome. At that point, they were therapy-naive, on corticosteroids, or on intravenous immunoglobulin alone. Overall study findings and caveats: CD8+ clones in Susac expanded most in TEMRA cells and active patients.

Random hexamers were used to reverse transcribe the RNA input (about 0.45 to 1 ug). TCRdb itself ran the immunoSEQ multiplex PCR reads through MiXCR, one entry per CDR3 protein. The repertoire consists of 85,000 to 130,000 distinct CDR3 sequences, with approximately 95% occurring once and the leading ten covering over 0.35%. V was pared by 6 bases and J by 1 base, with 13 bases between. This CDR3 is built from 15 residues. Germline V gene lookup returns CDR1 SEHNR and CDR2 FQNEAQ (reference sequence). The source is a human donor with Susac syndrome. The sample comprised CD8+ T cells from PBMCs. The V gene is TRBV7-9, the J gene TRBJ2-1, with D possibly TRBD1 on 6 matching bases. CDR3 nucleotide sequence: TGTGCCAGCAGTTCCGACAGGCAATCCTACAATGAGCAGTTCTTC. Translating it yields CASSSDRQSYNEQFF.